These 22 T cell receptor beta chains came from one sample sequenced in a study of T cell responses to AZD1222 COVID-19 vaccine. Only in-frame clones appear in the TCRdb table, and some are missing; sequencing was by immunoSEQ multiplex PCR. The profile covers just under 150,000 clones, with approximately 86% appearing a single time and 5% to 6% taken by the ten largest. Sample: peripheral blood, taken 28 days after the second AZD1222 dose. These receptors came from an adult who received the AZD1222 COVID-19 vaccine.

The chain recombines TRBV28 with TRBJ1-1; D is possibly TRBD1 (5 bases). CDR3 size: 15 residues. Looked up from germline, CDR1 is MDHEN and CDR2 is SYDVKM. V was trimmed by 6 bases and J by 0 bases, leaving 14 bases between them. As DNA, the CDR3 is TGTGCCAGCAGATATACTCAGACAGTGAACACTGAAGCTTTCTTT. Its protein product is CASRYTQTVNTEAFF.

The CDR3 DNA reads as TGTGCCAGCAGCCCCTTTAGGGCGGGCAATGAGCAGTTCTTC. Protein sequence: CASSPFRAGNEQFF. The chain uses TRBV7-2 and TRBJ2-1, with D possibly being TRBD2 (5 bases). The CDR3 sequence is 14 residues long. The germline V gene has CDR1 SGHTA and CDR2 FQGNSA. V was pared by 5 bases and J by 6 bases, with 14 bases between.

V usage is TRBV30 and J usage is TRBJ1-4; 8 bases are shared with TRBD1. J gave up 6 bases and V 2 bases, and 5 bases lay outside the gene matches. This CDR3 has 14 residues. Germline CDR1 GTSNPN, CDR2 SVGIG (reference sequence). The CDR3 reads CAWSLQGAYEKLFF. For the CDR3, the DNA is TGTGCCTGGAGTCTCCAGGGGGCGTATGAAAAACTGTTTTTT.

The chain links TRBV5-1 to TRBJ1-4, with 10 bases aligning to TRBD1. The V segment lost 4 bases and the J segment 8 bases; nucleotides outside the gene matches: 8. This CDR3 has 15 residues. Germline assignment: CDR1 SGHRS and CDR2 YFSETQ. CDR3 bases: TGCGCCAGCAGCCACCCCGGGACAGGGGTCGAAAAACTGTTTTTT. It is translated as CASSHPGTGVEKLFF.

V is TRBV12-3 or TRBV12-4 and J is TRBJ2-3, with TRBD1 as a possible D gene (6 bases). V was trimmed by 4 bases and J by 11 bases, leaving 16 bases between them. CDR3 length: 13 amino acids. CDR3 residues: CASSSWGPYRQYF. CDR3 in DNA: TGTGCCAGCAGTTCCTGGGGGCCCTATAGGCAGTATTTT.

The CDR3 reads CATRGGARGYTF. As DNA, the CDR3 is TGTGCCACCCGAGGGGGGGCCCGTGGCTACACCTTC. This chain connects TRBV28 to TRBJ1-2, with D possibly TRBD1 on 6 matching bases. This CDR3 has 12 residues. V was clipped by 10 bases and J by 7 bases, with 16 bases between them. Germline V gene sequence: CDR1 MDHEN, CDR2 SYDVKM.

CDR3 DNA sequence: TGTGCCAGCAGCCAAGATATATCCCTGACAGGCTATGGCTACACCTTC. Amino acid sequence: CASSQDISLTGYGYTF. The chain carries TRBV3-1 (or the pseudogene TRBV3-2) and TRBJ1-2; possibly TRBD1 for D (6 bases). With 0 bases removed from V and 4 bases from J, the gap between germline ends came to 15 bases. The CDR3 covers 16 residues. Germline CDR1 and CDR2: LGHDT and YNNKEL (reference sequence).

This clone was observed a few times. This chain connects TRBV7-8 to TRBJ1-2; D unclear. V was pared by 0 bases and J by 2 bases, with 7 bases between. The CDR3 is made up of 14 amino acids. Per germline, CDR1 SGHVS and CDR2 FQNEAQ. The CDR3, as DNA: TGTGCCAGCAGCTTAGCGCATGGAAACTATGGCTACACCTTC. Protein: CASSLAHGNYGYTF.

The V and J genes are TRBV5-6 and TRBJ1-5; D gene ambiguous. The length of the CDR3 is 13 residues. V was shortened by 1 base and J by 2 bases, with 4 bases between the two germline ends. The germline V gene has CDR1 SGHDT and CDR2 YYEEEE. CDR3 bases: TGTGCCAGCAGCTTGTCCCGCAATCAGCCCCAGCATTTT. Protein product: CASSLSRNQPQHF.

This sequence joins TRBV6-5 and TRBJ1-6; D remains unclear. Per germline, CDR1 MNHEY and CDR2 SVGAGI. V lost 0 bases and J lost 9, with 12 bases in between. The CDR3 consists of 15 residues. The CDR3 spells CASSYSAIGGSPLHF. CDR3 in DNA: TGTGCCAGCAGTTACTCGGCCATAGGCGGTTCACCCCTCCACTTT.

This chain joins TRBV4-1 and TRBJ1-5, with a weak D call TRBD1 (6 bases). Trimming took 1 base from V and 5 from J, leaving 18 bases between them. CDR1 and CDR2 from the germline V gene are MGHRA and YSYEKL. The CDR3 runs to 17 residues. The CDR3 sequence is CASSQALGAEPYQPQHF. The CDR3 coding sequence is TGCGCCAGCAGCCAAGCCCTGGGGGCCGAACCATATCAGCCCCAGCATTTT.

For the CDR3, the DNA is TGTGCCAGCAGGGGGGACAGCGTCGTTGACTACACCTTC. Translated, it gives CASRGDSVVDYTF. This chain connects TRBV2 to TRBJ1-2, with 7 bases identical to TRBD1. Germline-derived CDR1 and CDR2 are SNHLY and FYNNEI. This CDR3 has 13 residues. With V trimmed by 6 bases and J by 10 bases, 11 bases remained unmatched. The entire variable domain, with the rest obtained from reference TRBV2 and TRBJ1-2, is as follows: EPEVTQTPSHQVTQMGQEVILRCVPISNHLYFYWYRQILGQKVEFLVSFYNNEISEKSEIFDDQFSVERPDGSNFTLKIRSTKLEDSAMYFCASRGDSVVDYTFGSGTRLTVV.

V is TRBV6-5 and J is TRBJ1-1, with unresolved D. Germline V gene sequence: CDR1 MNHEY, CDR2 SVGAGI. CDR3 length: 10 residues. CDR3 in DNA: TGTCCCCGCCCGAACACTGAAGCTTTCTTT. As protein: CPRPNTEAFF.

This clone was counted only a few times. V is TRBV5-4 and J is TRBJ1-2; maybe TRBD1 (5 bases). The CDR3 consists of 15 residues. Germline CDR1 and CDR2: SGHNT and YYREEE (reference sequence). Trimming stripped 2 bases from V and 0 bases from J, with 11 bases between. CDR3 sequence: CASSLQANPNYGYTF. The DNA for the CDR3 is TGTGCCAGCAGCTTACAGGCGAATCCTAACTATGGCTACACCTTC. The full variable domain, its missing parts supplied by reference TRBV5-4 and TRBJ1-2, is ETGVTQSPTHLIKTRGQQVTLRCSSQSGHNTVSWYQQALGQGPQFIFQYYREEENGRGNFPPRFSGLQFPNYSSELNVNALELDDSALYLCASSLQANPNYGYTFGSGTRLTVV.

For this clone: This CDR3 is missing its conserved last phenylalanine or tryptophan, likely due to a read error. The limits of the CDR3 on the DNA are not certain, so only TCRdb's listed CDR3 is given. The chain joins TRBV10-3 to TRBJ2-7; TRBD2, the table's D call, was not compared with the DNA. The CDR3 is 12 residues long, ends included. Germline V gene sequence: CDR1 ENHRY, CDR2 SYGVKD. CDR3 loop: CAISEELAGLII.

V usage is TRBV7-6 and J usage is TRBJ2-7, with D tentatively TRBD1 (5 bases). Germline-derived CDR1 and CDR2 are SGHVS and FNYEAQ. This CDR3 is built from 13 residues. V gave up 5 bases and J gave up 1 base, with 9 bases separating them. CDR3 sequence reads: CASSRDSSYEQYF. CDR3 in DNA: TGTGCCAGCAGCCGAGACAGTTCCTACGAGCAGTACTTC.

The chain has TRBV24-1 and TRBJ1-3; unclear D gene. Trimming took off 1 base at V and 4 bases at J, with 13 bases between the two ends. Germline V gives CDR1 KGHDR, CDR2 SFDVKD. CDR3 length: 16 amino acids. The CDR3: CATSDLGPGKGNTIYF. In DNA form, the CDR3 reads TGTGCCACCAGTGATTTAGGGCCGGGAAAGGGAAACACCATATATTTT.

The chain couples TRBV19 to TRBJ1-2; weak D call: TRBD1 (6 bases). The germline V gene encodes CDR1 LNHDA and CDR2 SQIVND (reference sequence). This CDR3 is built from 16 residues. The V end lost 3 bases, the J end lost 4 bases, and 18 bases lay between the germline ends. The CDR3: CASSIRGQTAIYGYTF. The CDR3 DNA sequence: TGTGCCAGTAGTATCAGAGGACAGACGGCGATCTATGGCTACACCTTC.

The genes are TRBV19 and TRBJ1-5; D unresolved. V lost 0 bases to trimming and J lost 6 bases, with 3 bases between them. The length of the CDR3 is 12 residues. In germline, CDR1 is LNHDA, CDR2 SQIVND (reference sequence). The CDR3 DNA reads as TGTGCCAGTAGTATAGAGAGTCAGCCCCAGCATTTT. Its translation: CASSIESQPQHF.

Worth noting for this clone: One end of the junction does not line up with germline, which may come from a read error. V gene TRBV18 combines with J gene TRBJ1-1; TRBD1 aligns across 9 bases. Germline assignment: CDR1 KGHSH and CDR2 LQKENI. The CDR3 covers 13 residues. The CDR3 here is CASSPPEGQGSTF. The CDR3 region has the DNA TGTGCCAGCTCACCACCTGAGGGACAGGGTTCGACTTTC.

The CDR3 nucleotides are TGTGCCAGCAGTTATTCTAGCGGGAGGTTTCCCTACGAGCAGTACTTC. Encoded protein: CASSYSSGRFPYEQYF. The chain couples TRBV27 to TRBJ2-7; 11 positions agree with TRBD2. V gave up 4 bases and J gave up 2 bases; unmatched junction bases: 7. Germline V gene sequence: CDR1 MNHEY, CDR2 SMNVEV (reference sequence). This CDR3 region has 16 residues.

In DNA form, the CDR3 reads TGTGCCAGCAGCTTAGCGCCAGGTAGCACAGATACGCAGTATTTT. It translates to CASSLAPGSTDTQYF. V is TRBV7-2 and J is TRBJ2-3; D not certain. Germline CDR1 is SGHTA and CDR2 is FQGNSA. The length of the CDR3 is 15 residues. V lost 0 bases to trimming and J lost 0 bases, with 7 bases between them.